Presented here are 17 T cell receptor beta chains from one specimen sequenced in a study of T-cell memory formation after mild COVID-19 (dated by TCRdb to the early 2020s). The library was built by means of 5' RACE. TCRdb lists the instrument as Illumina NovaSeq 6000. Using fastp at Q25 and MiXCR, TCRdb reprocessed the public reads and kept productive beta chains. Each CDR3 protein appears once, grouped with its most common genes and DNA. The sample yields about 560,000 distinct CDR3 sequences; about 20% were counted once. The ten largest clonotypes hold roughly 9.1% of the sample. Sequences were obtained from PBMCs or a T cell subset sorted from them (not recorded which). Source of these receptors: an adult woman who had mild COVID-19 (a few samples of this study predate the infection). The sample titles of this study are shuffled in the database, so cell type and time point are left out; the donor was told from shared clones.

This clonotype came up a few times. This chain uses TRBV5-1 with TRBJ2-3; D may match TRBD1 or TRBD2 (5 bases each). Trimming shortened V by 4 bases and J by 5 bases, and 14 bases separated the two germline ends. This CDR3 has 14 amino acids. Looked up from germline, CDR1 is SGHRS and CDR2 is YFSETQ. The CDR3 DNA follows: TGCGCCAGCAGCATTACGGGGCCTAAAGATACGCAGTATTTT. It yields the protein CASSITGPKDTQYF.

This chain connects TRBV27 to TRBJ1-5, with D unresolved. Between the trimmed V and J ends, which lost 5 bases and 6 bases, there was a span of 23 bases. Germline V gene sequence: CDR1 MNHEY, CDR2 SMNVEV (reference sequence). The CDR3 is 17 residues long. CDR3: CASSPTWAGRSVQPQHF. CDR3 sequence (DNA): TGTGCCAGCAGTCCAACTTGGGCAGGTCGATCGGTTCAGCCCCAGCATTTT.

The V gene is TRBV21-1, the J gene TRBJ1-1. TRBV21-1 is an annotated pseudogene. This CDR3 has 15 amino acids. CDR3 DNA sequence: TGTGCCAGCAGCAAGAATGGGCCGAGGAACACTGAAGCTTTCTTT. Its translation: CASSKNGPRNTEAFF.

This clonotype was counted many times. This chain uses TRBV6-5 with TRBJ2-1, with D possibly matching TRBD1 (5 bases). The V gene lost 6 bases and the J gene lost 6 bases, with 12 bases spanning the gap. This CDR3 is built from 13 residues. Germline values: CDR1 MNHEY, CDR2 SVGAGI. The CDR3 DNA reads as TGTGCCAGCAGGAAGAAAGGGGTCAATGAGCAGTTCTTC. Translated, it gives CASRKKGVNEQFF.

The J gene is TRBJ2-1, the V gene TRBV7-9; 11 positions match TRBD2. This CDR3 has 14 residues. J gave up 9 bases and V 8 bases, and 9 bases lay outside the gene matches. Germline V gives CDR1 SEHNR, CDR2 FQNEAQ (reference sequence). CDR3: CASPGKLAGVEQFF. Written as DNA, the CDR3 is TGTGCCAGCCCGGGCAAACTAGCGGGAGTTGAGCAGTTCTTC. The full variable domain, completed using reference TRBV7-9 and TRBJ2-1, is DTGVSQNPRHKITKRGQNVTFRCDPISEHNRLYWYRQTLGQGPEFLTYFQNEAQLEKSRLLSDRFSAERPKGSFSTLEIQRTEQGDSAMYLCASPGKLAGVEQFFGPGTRLTVL.

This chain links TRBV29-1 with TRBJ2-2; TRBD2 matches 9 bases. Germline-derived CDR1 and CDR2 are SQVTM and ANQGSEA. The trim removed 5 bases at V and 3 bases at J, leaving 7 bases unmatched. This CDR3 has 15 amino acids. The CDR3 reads CSVLFSGRDTGELFF. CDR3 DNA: TGCAGCGTTCTGTTTAGCGGGAGAGACACCGGGGAGCTGTTTTTT.

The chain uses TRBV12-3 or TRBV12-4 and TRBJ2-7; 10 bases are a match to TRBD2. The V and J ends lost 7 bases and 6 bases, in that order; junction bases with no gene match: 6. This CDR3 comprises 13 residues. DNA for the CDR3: TGTGCCAGCACCCGAGGACTAGCGGTCGAGCAGTACTTC. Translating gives CASTRGLAVEQYF.

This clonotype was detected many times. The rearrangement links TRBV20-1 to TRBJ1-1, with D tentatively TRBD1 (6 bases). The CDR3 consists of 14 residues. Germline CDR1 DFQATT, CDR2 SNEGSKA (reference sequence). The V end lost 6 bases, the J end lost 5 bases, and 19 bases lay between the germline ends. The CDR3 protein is CSAPVGGPGTEAFF. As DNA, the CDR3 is TGCAGTGCCCCAGTTGGGGGGCCGGGGACTGAAGCTTTCTTT.

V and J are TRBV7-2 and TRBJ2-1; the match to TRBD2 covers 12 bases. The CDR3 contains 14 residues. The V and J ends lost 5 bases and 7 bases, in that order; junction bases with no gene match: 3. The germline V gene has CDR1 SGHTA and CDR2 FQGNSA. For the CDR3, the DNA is TGTGCCAGCAGCGTGACTAGCGGGAGTAATGAGCAGTTCTTC. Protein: CASSVTSGSNEQFF.

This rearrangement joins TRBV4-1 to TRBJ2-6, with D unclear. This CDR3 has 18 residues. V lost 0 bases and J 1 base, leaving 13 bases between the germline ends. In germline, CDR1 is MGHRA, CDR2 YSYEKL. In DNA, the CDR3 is TGCGCCAGCAGCCAAGAAGCGACATCCAGGTCTGGGGCCAACGTCCTGACTTTC. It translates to CASSQEATSRSGANVLTF.

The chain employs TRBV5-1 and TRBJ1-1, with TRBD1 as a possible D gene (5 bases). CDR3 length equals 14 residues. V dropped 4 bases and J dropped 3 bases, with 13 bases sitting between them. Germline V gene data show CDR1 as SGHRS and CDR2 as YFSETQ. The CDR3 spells CASSLPARDTEAFF. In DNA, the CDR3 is TGCGCCAGCAGCCTCCCGGCCAGGGACACTGAAGCTTTCTTT.

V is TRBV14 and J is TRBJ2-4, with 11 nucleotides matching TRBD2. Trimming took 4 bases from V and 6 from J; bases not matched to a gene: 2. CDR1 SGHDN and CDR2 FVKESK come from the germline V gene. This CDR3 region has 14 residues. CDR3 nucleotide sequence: TGTGCCAGCAGCCCCGGGACTAGCGGAAACATTCAGTACTTC. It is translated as CASSPGTSGNIQYF.

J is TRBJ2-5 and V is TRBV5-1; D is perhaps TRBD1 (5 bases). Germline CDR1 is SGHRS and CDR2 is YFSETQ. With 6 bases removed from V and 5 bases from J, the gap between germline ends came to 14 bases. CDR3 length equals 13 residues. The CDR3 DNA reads TGCGCCAGCACCGTGCAGGGCCGGGAGACCCAGTACTTC. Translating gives CASTVQGRETQYF.

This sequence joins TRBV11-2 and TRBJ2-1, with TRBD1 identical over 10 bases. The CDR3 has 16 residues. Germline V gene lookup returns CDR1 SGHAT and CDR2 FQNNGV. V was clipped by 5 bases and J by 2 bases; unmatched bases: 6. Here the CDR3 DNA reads TGTGCCAGCAGCCCCGGGACAGGGGTGACCTACAATGAGCAGTTCTTC. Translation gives CASSPGTGVTYNEQFF.

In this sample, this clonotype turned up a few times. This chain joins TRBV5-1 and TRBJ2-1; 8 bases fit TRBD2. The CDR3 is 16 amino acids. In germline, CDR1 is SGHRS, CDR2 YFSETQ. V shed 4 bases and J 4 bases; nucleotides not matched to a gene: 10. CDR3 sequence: CASSSLGGGEYNEQFF. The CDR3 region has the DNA TGCGCCAGCAGCAGTCTCGGGGGGGGCGAATACAATGAGCAGTTCTTC.

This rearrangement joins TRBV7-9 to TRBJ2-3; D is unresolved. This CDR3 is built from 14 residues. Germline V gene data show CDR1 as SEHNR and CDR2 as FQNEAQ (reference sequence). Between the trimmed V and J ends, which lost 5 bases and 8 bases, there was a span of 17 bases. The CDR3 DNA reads TGTGCCAGCAGCCTACTTCCAGAGGACCTTACGCAGTATTTT. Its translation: CASSLLPEDLTQYF.

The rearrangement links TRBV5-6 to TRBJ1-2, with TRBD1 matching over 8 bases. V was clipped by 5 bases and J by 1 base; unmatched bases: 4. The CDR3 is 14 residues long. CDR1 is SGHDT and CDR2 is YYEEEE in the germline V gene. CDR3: CASRPQGVNYGYTF. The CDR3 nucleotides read TGTGCCAGCAGGCCACAGGGGGTTAACTATGGCTACACCTTC.